This T cell receptor (beta chain) was recorded in a study of blood T cell repertoires in COVID-19. Study background: Italy, Spain and the United States were the sources of the convalescent and acute COVID-19 samples. PBMCs, B-cell-depleted T cells, or T cells were the source of the cDNA or gDNA that made up the material.

The protocol was immunoSEQ multiplex PCR, while the TCRdb copy is restricted to in-frame clones and leaves out a portion. This sample has about 36,000 clones, with roughly 84% found just once. This TCR derives from a human donor in a cohort sampled during active COVID-19. Sequencing input: peripheral blood.

This chain's CDR3 is CASSLGITGYGYTF. The CDR3 DNA sequence: TGTGCCAGCAGCTTAGGGATTACAGGGTATGGCTACACCTTC. The chain is built from TRBV7-9 and TRBJ1-2; D may be TRBD1 (6 bases). Trimming shortened V by 1 base and J by 5 bases, and 11 bases separated the two germline ends. The CDR3 has 14 amino acids. From germline, CDR1 is SEHNR and CDR2 FQNEAQ (reference sequence).